What follows is one T cell receptor beta chain and its context. Its antigen remains unidentified. Separation from the roughly 670-subject first cohort characterized the 120-subject validation cohort, to which the donors belonged. Method: immunoSEQ multiplex PCR; TCRdb's copy keeps in-frame clones and lacks some. The table records 97,000 or so clones, about 95% of them present only once. The sample belongs to a study of cytomegalovirus exposure and HLA in healthy donors. Study at large: A later analysis reported the approximately 120 validation repertoires used the same platform as the roughly 700 first-cohort repertoires. Study-wide findings and caveats: CMV antigen specificity of a few CMV-associated chains was confirmed in vitro.

Per germline, CDR1 MRHNA and CDR2 SNTAGT. The V and J ends lost 0 bases and 3 bases respectively, with 12 bases between them. The CDR3 is 16 residues long. The rearrangement joins TRBV6-4 to TRBJ2-1, with D perhaps TRBD2 (5 bases). The sequenced sample consisted of PBMCs. The sequence came from a young woman in good health and CMV-seronegative. The CDR3 reads CASSDSPSSNYNEQFF. CDR3 DNA: TGTGCCAGCAGTGACTCCCCTAGCAGTAACTACAATGAGCAGTTCTTC.